The clone carrying this T cell receptor beta chain was recorded only once. As yet, its antigen is unknown. Germline CDR1 MNHEY, CDR2 SVGAGI. With 5 bases removed from V and 7 bases from J, the gap between germline ends came to 12 bases. There are 13 residues in the CDR3. The data were produced by immunoSEQ multiplex PCR, yet TCRdb's version contains in-frame clones alone and is incomplete. The sample holds over 2,000,000 clones; about 94% are singletons and the top ten take roughly 1.7%. This record comes from a study of shared clonotypes between healthy human individuals. Study-level results: Exclusively blood specimens were collected; tissue repertoires likely differ. The four-donor shared clonotypes exceeded non-shared clonotypes in generation probability, with non-shared ones scoring lower.

It was CD45RO-negative cells, positively selected for CCR7, that made up naive CD8 cells, with terminally differentiated effector memory CD45RA+ cells excluded. V usage is TRBV6-5 and J usage is TRBJ2-1; D gene ambiguous. Input material: naive CD8+ T cells from PBMCs. The TCR sequence derives from a young man in good health. Some clones in this sample may be carry-over from other donors' samples. In DNA, the CDR3 is TGTGCCAGCAGTCTCCGACCCTTGAATGAGCAGTTCTTC. Translation: CASSLRPLNEQFF.